The table lists the clone carrying this TCR beta chain with a few counts. TCRdb ran MiXCR on the RT-PCR reads and lists one entry per CDR3 protein. Found here are around 600,000 distinct CDR3 sequences, approximately 11% of them singletons; the top ten hold 9.5% to 11%. The entry originates in a study of response to subunit inactivated influenza vaccine. Germline values: CDR1 MDHEN, CDR2 SYDVKM. J was trimmed by 1 base and V by 6 bases; bases with no gene match: 16. The CDR3 runs 19 residues. The sample also formed part of further work on T cells expressing NK-cell markers. That investigation notes: For TCR beta, cDNA was produced by 5'RACE template switching with UMIs. Among eight sequenced donors, seven carried HCMV seropositivity while one was seronegative. Several experiments employed an anti-gamma-delta TCR antibody to confine sorting to alpha-beta TCR T cells. CD8+ T cells in 5 or 6 donors included dominant NKG2C+ clonotypes at about 1.0-8%.

The sequence derives from a man in his fifties who received an inactivated influenza vaccine. Sequencing was performed on PBMCs from blood, taken on the day of vaccination. This rearrangement joins TRBV28 to TRBJ1-5; 9 bases are shared with TRBD1. The CDR3 DNA follows: TGTGCCAGCAGCTTCCCCGTGGGACAGGGTTTTGGAAGCAATCAGCCCCAGCATTTT. Its protein is CASSFPVGQGFGSNQPQHF.